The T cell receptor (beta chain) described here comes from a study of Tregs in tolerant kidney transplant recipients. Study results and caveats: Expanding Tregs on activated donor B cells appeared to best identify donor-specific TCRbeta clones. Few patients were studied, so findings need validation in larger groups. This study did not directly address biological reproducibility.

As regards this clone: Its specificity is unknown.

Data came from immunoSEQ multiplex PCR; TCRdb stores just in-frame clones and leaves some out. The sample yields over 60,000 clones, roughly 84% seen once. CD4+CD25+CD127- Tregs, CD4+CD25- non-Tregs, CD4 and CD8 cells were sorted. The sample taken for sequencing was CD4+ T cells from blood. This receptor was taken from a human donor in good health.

The CDR3 bases are TGTGCCAGCACAAGGGTACCGGCGAAAGGTGGCTACACCTTC. This encodes CASTRVPAKGGYTF. The genes are TRBV6-5 and TRBJ1-2; D is unclear. With 7 bases removed from V and 7 bases from J, the gap between germline ends came to 19 bases. The CDR3 totals 14 residues. Germline CDR1 is MNHEY and CDR2 is SVGAGI.